Sequencing of this TCR beta chain was carried out in a study of T-cell reconstitution after alpha-beta-depleted transplantation in children. The CDR3 is made up of 12 amino acids. V dropped 6 bases and J dropped 8 bases, with 12 bases sitting between them. In germline, CDR1 is SGHRS, CDR2 YFSETQ. This clonotype was seen more than once but under ten times. TCRbeta library preparation incorporated unique molecular identifiers. TCRdb independently ran MiXCR on the PCR reads; one entry per CDR3 protein. This sample has 700,000 to 950,000 distinct CDR3 sequences, with roughly 15% found just once. The TCR originated in a male patient younger than 18 who had a stem cell transplant for acute lymphoblastic leukemia, so the T cells may come from the graft donor. Specimen: PBMCs, mostly from graft donor cells, collected 360 days after TCRalphabeta/CD19-depleted stem cell transplant. V is TRBV5-1 and J is TRBJ2-1; D ambiguous. CDR3 DNA sequence: TGCGCCAGCACGGGTTTCCTCCATGAGCAGTTCTTC. It specifies CASTGFLHEQFF.